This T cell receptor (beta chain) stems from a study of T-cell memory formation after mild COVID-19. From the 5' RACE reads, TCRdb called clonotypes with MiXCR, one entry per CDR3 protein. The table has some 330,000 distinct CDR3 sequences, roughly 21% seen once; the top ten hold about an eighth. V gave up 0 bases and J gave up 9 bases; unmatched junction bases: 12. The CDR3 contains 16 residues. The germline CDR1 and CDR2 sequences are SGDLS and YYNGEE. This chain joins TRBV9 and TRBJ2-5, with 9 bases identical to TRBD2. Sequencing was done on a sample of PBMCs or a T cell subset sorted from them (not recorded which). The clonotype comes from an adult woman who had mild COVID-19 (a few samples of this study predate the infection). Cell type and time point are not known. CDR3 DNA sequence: TGTGCCAGCAGCGTAGAGCGGCTAGCGGGGCGTGGGGCCCAGTACTTC. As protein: CASSVERLAGRGAQYF.